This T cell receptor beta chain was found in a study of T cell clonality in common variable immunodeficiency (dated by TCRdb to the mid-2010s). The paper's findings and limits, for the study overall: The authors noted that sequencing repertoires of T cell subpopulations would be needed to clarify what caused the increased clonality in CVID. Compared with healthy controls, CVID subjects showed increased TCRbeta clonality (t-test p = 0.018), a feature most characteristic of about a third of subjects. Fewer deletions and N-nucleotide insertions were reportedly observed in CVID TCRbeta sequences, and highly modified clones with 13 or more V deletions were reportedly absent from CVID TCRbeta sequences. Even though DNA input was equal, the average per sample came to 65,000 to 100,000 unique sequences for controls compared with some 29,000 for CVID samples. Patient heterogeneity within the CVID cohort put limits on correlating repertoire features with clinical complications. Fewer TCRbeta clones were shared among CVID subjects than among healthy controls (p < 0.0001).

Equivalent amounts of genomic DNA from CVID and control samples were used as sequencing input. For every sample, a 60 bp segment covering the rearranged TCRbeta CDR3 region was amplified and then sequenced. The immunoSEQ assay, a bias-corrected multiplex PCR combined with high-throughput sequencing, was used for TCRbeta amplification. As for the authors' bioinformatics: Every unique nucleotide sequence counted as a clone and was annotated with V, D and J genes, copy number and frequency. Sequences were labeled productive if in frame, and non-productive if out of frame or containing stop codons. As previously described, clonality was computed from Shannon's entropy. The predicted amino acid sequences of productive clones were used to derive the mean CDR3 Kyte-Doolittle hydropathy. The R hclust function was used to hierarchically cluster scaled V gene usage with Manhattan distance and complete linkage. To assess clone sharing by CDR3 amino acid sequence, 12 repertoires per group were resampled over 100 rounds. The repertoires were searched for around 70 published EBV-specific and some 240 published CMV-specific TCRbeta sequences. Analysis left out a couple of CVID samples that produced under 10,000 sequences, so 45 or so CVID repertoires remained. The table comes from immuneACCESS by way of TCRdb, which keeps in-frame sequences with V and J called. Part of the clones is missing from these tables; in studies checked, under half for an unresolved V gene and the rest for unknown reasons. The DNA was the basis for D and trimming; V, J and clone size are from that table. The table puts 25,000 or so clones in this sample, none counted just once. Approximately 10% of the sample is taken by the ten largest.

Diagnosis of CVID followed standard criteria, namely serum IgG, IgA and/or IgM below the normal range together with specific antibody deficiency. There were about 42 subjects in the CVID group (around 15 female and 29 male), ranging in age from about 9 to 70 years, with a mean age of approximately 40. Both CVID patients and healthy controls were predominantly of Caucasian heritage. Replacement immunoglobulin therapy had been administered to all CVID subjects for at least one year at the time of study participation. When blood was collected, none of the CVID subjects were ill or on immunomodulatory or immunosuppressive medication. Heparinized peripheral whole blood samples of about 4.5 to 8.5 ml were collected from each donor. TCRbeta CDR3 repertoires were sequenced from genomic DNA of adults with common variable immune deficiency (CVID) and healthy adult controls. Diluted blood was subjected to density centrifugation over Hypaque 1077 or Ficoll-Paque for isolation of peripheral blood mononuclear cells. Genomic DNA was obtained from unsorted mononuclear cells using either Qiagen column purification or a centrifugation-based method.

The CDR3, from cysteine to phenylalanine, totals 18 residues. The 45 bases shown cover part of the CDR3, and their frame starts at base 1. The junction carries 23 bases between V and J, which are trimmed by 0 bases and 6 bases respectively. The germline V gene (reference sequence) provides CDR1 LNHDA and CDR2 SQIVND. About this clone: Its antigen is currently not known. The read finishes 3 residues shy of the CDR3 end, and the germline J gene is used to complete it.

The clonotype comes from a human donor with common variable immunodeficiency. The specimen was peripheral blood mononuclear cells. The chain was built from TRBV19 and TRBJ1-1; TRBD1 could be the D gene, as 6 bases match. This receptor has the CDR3 CASSIDRAGGKRGAEAFF. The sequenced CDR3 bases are TGTGCCAGTAGTATAGATCGAGCGGGGGGCAAACGGGGAGCTGAA.